Listed below are T cell receptor beta chains from one sample, sequenced in a study of technical replicates of blood from several donors. Data came from immunoSEQ multiplex PCR; TCRdb stores just in-frame clones and leaves some out. This sample yields about 100,000 clones, of which approximately 95% are seen a single time; around 0.21% belongs to the top ten. The specimen was T cells isolated from PBMCs. These receptors all come from a human donor in good health. CDR3s include the opening cysteine and the closing phenylalanine or tryptophan. Fields, in order: clone size, D gene, V gene, J gene, CDR3 protein, CDR3 DNA. D genes are given only for firm matches. A row's size may be missing; if present it is once, few, many or a size class.

abundance: NA; d_gene: NA; v_gene: TRBV7-9; j_gene: TRBJ2-7; CDR3aa: CASSPRGWDSTYEQYF; CDR3nt: TGTGCCAGCAGCCCTCGCGGGTGGGACTCGACCTACGAGCAGTACTTC
abundance: NA; d_gene: TRBD2; v_gene: TRBV10-2; j_gene: TRBJ2-7; CDR3aa: CASRGTSGSKRSYEQYF; CDR3nt: TGCGCCAGCAGAGGGACTAGCGGGAGTAAAAGGTCCTACGAGCAGTACTTC
abundance: once; d_gene: TRBD2; v_gene: TRBV7-9; j_gene: TRBJ2-1; CDR3aa: CASSLPPAGDRNEQFF; CDR3nt: TGTGCCAGCAGCTTACCACCTGCGGGAGACCGCAATGAGCAGTTCTTC
abundance: NA; d_gene: TRBD1; v_gene: TRBV5-4; j_gene: TRBJ1-4; CDR3aa: CASSFRDREEKLFF; CDR3nt: TGTGCCAGCAGCTTCCGGGACAGGGAGGAAAAACTGTTTTTT
abundance: NA; d_gene: NA; v_gene: TRBV27; j_gene: TRBJ2-3; CDR3aa: CASSLAERLSSDTQYF; CDR3nt: TGTGCCAGCAGTTTAGCCGAGCGGCTTAGTTCAGATACGCAGTATTTT
abundance: NA; d_gene: TRBD1; v_gene: TRBV29-1; j_gene: TRBJ1-1; CDR3aa: CSVQGARTEAFF; CDR3nt: TGCAGCGTACAGGGGGCGCGTACTGAAGCTTTCTTT
abundance: NA; d_gene: NA; v_gene: TRBV7-6; j_gene: TRBJ2-1; CDR3aa: CASSLAPVQGGYEQFF; CDR3nt: TGTGCCAGCAGCTTAGCGCCCGTACAGGGAGGGTATGAGCAGTTCTTC
abundance: NA; d_gene: TRBD2; v_gene: TRBV11-2; j_gene: TRBJ2-3; CDR3aa: CASSWDLAGVSQYF; CDR3nt: TGTGCCAGCAGCTGGGATCTAGCGGGAGTTTCGCAGTATTTT
abundance: NA; d_gene: NA; v_gene: TRBV10-1; j_gene: TRBJ1-1; CDR3aa: CASRAQGNTEAFF; CDR3nt: TGCGCCAGCAGAGCGCAGGGGAACACTGAAGCTTTCTTT
abundance: NA; d_gene: TRBD2; v_gene: TRBV9; j_gene: TRBJ2-1; CDR3aa: CASSKGTSVYEQFF; CDR3nt: TGTGCCAGCAGCAAAGGGACTAGCGTCTATGAGCAGTTCTTC
abundance: NA; d_gene: NA; v_gene: TRBV5-1; j_gene: TRBJ2-7; CDR3aa: CASSLGYVGSLGYEQYF; CDR3nt: TGCGCCAGCAGCTTGGGGTATGTCGGGAGTCTTGGCTACGAGCAGTACTTC
abundance: NA; d_gene: TRBD2; v_gene: TRBV4-1; j_gene: TRBJ2-2; CDR3aa: CASRGVAGTGELFF; CDR3nt: TGCGCCAGCAGGGGAGTAGCGGGAACCGGGGAGCTGTTTTTT
abundance: NA; d_gene: TRBD2; v_gene: TRBV15; j_gene: TRBJ2-3; CDR3aa: CATSGSSTDTQYF; CDR3nt: TGTGCCACGAGCGGGAGTAGTACAGATACGCAGTATTTT
abundance: NA; d_gene: TRBD2; v_gene: TRBV6-6; j_gene: TRBJ2-1; CDR3aa: CASKHLAGVDNEQFF; CDR3nt: TGTGCCAGTAAGCACCTAGCGGGAGTGGACAATGAGCAGTTCTTC
abundance: NA; d_gene: TRBD1; v_gene: TRBV7-6; j_gene: TRBJ2-3; CDR3aa: CASSLGTGAMTDTQYF; CDR3nt: TGTGCCAGCAGCTTAGGTACAGGGGCTATGACAGATACGCAGTATTTT
abundance: NA; d_gene: TRBD2; v_gene: TRBV19; j_gene: TRBJ2-1; CDR3aa: CAAPGTSGYSYNEQFF; CDR3nt: TGTGCCGCACCCGGGACTAGCGGGTACTCCTACAATGAGCAGTTCTTC
abundance: few; d_gene: NA; v_gene: TRBV21-1; j_gene: TRBJ1-4; CDR3aa: CASSKGGLRDRESNEKLFF; CDR3nt: TGTGCCAGCAGCAAAGGAGGTCTCCGGGACAGGGAATCAAATGAAAAACTGTTTTTT
abundance: NA; d_gene: TRBD2; v_gene: TRBV27; j_gene: TRBJ2-3; CDR3aa: CASSLFPPSAGGPKDTQYF; CDR3nt: TGTGCCAGCAGTTTATTTCCCCCCTCGGCGGGGGGGCCGAAAGATACGCAGTATTTT
abundance: NA; d_gene: NA; v_gene: TRBV6-5; j_gene: TRBJ2-7; CDR3aa: CASSGAPGYEQYF; CDR3nt: TGTGCCAGCAGTGGGGCTCCAGGGTACGAGCAGTACTTC
abundance: NA; d_gene: NA; v_gene: TRBV29-1; j_gene: TRBJ1-2; CDR3aa: CSVARQYGYTF; CDR3nt: TGCAGCGTTGCCCGACAGTATGGCTACACCTTC
abundance: once; d_gene: TRBD1; v_gene: TRBV5-8; j_gene: TRBJ1-1; CDR3aa: CASSPYSGQGYTEAFF; CDR3nt: TGTGCCAGCAGCCCCTACTCGGGACAGGGTTACACTGAAGCTTTCTTT